This T cell receptor beta chain was sequenced during a study of T cells expressing NK-cell markers. Study as a whole: Serological testing identified most of the eight sequenced donors as HCMV-seropositive and one as seronegative. Notes on the study in general: In 5 to 7 donors, dominant CD3+CD56+NKG2C+ clones formed roughly 1.0-7.5% of CD8+ cells. The study found these clonotypes also leading the CD3+CD56-NKG2C+ fraction in four donors.

For this clonotype: The antigen is not known.

Making the TCR beta cDNA relied on 5'RACE template switching with UMIs. TCRdb reprocessed the 5' RACE reads, with one entry per CDR3 protein and no DNA. This sample contains about 460,000 distinct CDR3 sequences. Germline CDR1 and CDR2: SSHAT and FNYEAQ (reference sequence). The CDR3 consists of 13 residues. Specimen: blood T cells: a sorted CD56 or NKG2C T cell subset, CD4+ or CD8+ T cells, or bulk PBMC T cells (not recorded which). The receptor comes from a woman aged 45-65 years in good health. V usage is TRBV7-7 and J usage is TRBJ1-1. CDR3 sequence reads: CASSFNADTEAFF.